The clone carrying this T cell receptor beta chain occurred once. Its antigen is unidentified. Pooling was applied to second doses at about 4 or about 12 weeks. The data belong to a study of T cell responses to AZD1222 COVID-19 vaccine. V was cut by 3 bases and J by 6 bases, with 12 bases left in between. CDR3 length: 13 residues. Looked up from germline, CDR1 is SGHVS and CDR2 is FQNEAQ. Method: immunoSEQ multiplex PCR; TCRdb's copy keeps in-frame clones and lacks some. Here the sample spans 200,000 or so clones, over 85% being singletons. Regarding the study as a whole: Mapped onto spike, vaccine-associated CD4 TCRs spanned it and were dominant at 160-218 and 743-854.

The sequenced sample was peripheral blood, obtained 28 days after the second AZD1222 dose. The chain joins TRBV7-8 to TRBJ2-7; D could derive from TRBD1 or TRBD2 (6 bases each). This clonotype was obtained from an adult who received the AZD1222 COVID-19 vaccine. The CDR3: CASSLGGFGEQYF. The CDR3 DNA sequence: TGTGCCAGCAGCTTGGGGGGCTTTGGCGAGCAGTACTTC.